Following are 27 T cell receptor beta chains from one sample sequenced in a study of CD8 T cells in ankylosing spondylitis. Findings of the study overall: Typical of ankylosing spondylitis blood, it appeared, was a TCR beta motif of several highly homologous variants.

Their cognate antigens are unknown. Each CDR3 protein gets one entry after TCRdb re-called the 5' RACE reads with MiXCR. The sample gives 700,000 to 1,000,000 distinct CDR3 sequences, approximately 12% of which show up once; just over 0.5% is in the top ten. Sequencing was carried out using blood, either unsorted or a sorted T cell fraction (not recorded which). These receptors all stem from a male donor with ankylosing spondylitis.

The chain links TRBV6-2 or TRBV6-3 to TRBJ2-2; 10 bases are a match to TRBD2. With V trimmed by 8 bases and J by 3 bases, 18 bases remained unmatched. CDR3 length: 19 amino acids. The germline gives CDR1 MNHEY, CDR2 SVGEGT. The CDR3 bases are TGTGCCAGCCCGTTAAAAAAGCGGGGGGGCGAGGAAGACACCGGGGAGCTGTTTTTT. This encodes CASPLKKRGGEEDTGELFF.

This clonotype was counted only a few times. The chain carries TRBV7-9 and TRBJ2-7; tentative D call: TRBD2 (5 bases). V was pared by 4 bases and J by 4 bases, with 11 bases between. Germline V gene lookup returns CDR1 SEHNR and CDR2 FQNEAQ (reference sequence). The CDR3 spans 13 residues. CDR3 bases: TGTGCCAGCAGCTCCAACTCGGGATACGAGCAGTACTTC. It encodes CASSSNSGYEQYF. Looking up the rest from reference TRBV7-9 and TRBJ2-7 gives the full variable domain: DTGVSQNPRHKITKRGQNVTFRCDPISEHNRLYWYRQTLGQGPEFLTYFQNEAQLEKSRLLSDRFSAERPKGSFSTLEIQRTEQGDSAMYLCASSSNSGYEQYFGPGTRLTVT.

The table lists this clonotype with many counts. The gene calls are TRBV6-2 or TRBV6-3 and TRBJ1-5; 9 bases line up with TRBD1. J was trimmed by 5 bases and V by 5 bases; bases with no gene match: 16. CDR1 is MNHEY and CDR2 is SVGEGT in the germline V gene. This CDR3 contains 18 residues. CDR3 sequence (DNA): TGTGCCAGCAGTCCAATGCGGACAGGGGATGCGGCGGATCAGCCCCAGCATTTT. It codes for CASSPMRTGDAADQPQHF.

This clonotype was detected many times. This sequence joins TRBV27 and TRBJ2-1; no clear D gene. Germline V lookup: CDR1 MNHEY, CDR2 SMNVEV (reference sequence). The CDR3 has 15 amino acids. V dropped 7 bases and J dropped 0 bases, with 13 bases sitting between them. CDR3 loop: CASTPLRSSYNEQFF. As DNA, the CDR3 is TGTGCCAGCACCCCCTTGCGGAGCTCCTACAATGAGCAGTTCTTC.

This clonotype was recorded many times. This chain uses TRBV9 with TRBJ1-1; D not certain. With 4 bases removed from V and 1 base from J, the gap between germline ends came to 8 bases. The CDR3 covers 13 residues. The germline gives CDR1 SGDLS, CDR2 YYNGEE. Here the CDR3 DNA reads TGTGCCAGCAGCCCGGCTCCGAACACTGAAGCTTTCTTT. Translating it yields CASSPAPNTEAFF.

V and J are TRBV18 and TRBJ2-7; 8 bases match TRBD1. With V trimmed by 5 bases and J by 6 bases, 6 bases remained unmatched. Germline lookup yields CDR1 KGHSH and CDR2 LQKENI. This CDR3 spans 13 amino acids. For the CDR3, the DNA is TGTGCCAGCTCAGACAGGGGATTGATCGAGCAGTACTTC. This gives the protein CASSDRGLIEQYF.

In its sample, this clonotype was seen a few times. The CDR3 region has the DNA TGCAGTGAAGTCCTCACTAGCACAGATACGCAGTATTTT. Protein product: CSEVLTSTDTQYF. The rearrangement links TRBV20-1 to TRBJ2-3, with D uncertain. Trimming took 7 bases from V and 0 from J, leaving 11 bases between them. The CDR3 contains 13 residues. CDR1 is DFQATT and CDR2 is SNEGSKA in the germline V gene (reference sequence).

CDR3 DNA: TGTGCCACCGCGGGACAGGGTAACGAAAAACTGTTTTTT. It codes for CATAGQGNEKLFF. The chain joins TRBV27 to TRBJ1-4; 9 bases fit TRBD1. Germline-derived CDR1 and CDR2 are MNHEY and SMNVEV (reference sequence). V trimming: 10 bases; J trimming: 8 bases; junction bases outside the gene matches: 8. This CDR3 spans 13 amino acids.

This clonotype has just a few counts. The chain carries TRBV20-1 and TRBJ2-2; D is perhaps TRBD2 (5 bases). This CDR3 comprises 16 residues. Germline CDR1 and CDR2: DFQATT and SNEGSKA (reference sequence). Trimming took 1 base from V and 0 from J, leaving 12 bases between them. This chain's CDR3 is CSARAERLSNTGELFF. In DNA, the CDR3 is TGCAGTGCTAGAGCTGAGCGGCTCTCGAACACCGGGGAGCTGTTTTTT.

This clonotype was counted only a few times. The chain joins TRBV7-9 to TRBJ2-3; D perhaps matches TRBD1 (6 bases). Germline V gives CDR1 SEHNR, CDR2 FQNEAQ (reference sequence). This CDR3 region has 15 residues. V dropped 2 bases and J dropped 1 base, with 10 bases sitting between them. The CDR3 sequence: CASSLTWTGTDTQYF. The CDR3 DNA follows: TGTGCCAGCAGCTTAACTTGGACAGGCACAGATACGCAGTATTTT. The full variable domain, completed using reference TRBV7-9 and TRBJ2-3, is DTGVSQNPRHKITKRGQNVTFRCDPISEHNRLYWYRQTLGQGPEFLTYFQNEAQLEKSRLLSDRFSAERPKGSFSTLEIQRTEQGDSAMYLCASSLTWTGTDTQYFGPGTRLTVL.

This clonotype was detected ten times or more. The V gene is TRBV5-1, the J gene TRBJ2-2, with D tentatively TRBD1 (5 bases). Germline V lookup: CDR1 SGHRS, CDR2 YFSETQ. V was shortened by 4 bases and J by 7 bases, with 14 bases between the two germline ends. The CDR3 is 14 amino acids. The CDR3 sequence is CASSTDSIVGELFF. DNA of the CDR3: TGCGCCAGCAGCACAGACAGTATAGTCGGGGAGCTGTTTTTT.

This clonotype has more than one count but fewer than ten. The gene calls are TRBV20-1 and TRBJ1-5, with 7 bases that match TRBD1. V dropped 1 base and J dropped 2; count of bases not matched to a gene: 5. CDR1 DFQATT and CDR2 SNEGSKA come from the germline V gene (reference sequence). The CDR3 length is 15 residues. The CDR3 nucleotides are TGCAGTGCTAGAGTGCCCGGGACAGGCAATCAGCCCCAGCATTTT. This codes for CSARVPGTGNQPQHF.

The chain uses TRBV18 and TRBJ2-2; TRBD1 matches at 8 bases. Trimming removed 3 bases from V and 0 bases from J; junction bases left unmatched: 9. CDR1 KGHSH and CDR2 LQKENI come from the germline V gene. The CDR3 loop spans 18 amino acids. In DNA, the CDR3 is TGTGCCAGCTCACCCGGGACAGGAGTCGCTGCGAACACCGGGGAGCTGTTTTTT. It translates to CASSPGTGVAANTGELFF.

This clonotype has only a few counts. V usage is TRBV10-3 and J usage is TRBJ2-1, with 9 bases matching TRBD2. J was trimmed by 0 bases and V by 7 bases; bases with no gene match: 10. The CDR3 consists of 17 residues. CDR1 ENHRY and CDR2 SYGVKD come from the germline V gene. CDR3 coding DNA: TGTGCCATCATATCAGAGTTAGCGGGAGTCTCCTACAATGAGCAGTTCTTC. This codes for CAIISELAGVSYNEQFF.

This clonotype was picked up many times. The chain joins TRBV7-9 to TRBJ1-1; 7 nucleotides match TRBD1. V was pared by 6 bases and J by 4 bases, with 8 bases of the junction left unmatched. The CDR3 extends over 14 amino acids. Looked up from germline, CDR1 is SEHNR and CDR2 is FQNEAQ (reference sequence). CDR3 amino acids: CASSSQGGGTEAFF. DNA for the CDR3: TGTGCCAGCAGTTCCCAAGGGGGCGGCACTGAAGCTTTCTTT.

This clonotype has at least ten counts. The chain couples TRBV29-1 to TRBJ1-1; the match to TRBD1 covers 9 bases. Germline CDR1 is SQVTM and CDR2 is ANQGSEA. Germline trimming cut 1 base from V and 3 bases from J; bases unmatched to any gene: 3. CDR3 length: 14 amino acids. This chain's CDR3 is CSVEGGTGYTEAFF. The CDR3 nucleotides are TGCAGCGTTGAAGGAGGGACAGGGTACACTGAAGCTTTCTTT.

This clonotype was found many times. This chain uses TRBV20-1 with TRBJ1-6; 7 bases line up with TRBD1. The CDR3 covers 14 residues. Germline V CDR1 and CDR2: DFQATT, SNEGSKA (reference sequence). The V gene end was trimmed by 3 bases and the J gene end by 7 bases; junction bases not matched to a gene: 6. CDR3: CSASSDRLNSPLHF. The DNA of the CDR3 is TGCAGTGCTAGTTCGGACAGGCTCAATTCACCCCTCCACTTT.

CDR3 nucleotides: TGTGCCAGCAGTGTCCGCCCTCGCCCGAACACTGAAGCTTTCTTT. Residues: CASSVRPRPNTEAFF. The V and J genes are TRBV2 and TRBJ1-1; no reliable D call. Trimming left V 4 bases short and J 1 base short, with 13 bases between. Germline lookup yields CDR1 SNHLY and CDR2 FYNNEI. The CDR3 length is 15 residues.

The V and J genes are TRBV11-2 and TRBJ2-7, with D uncertain. The germline V gene encodes CDR1 SGHAT and CDR2 FQNNGV. The CDR3 spans 15 residues. Deletions cut 2 bases from V and 2 bases from J, with 13 bases between. CDR3 nucleotide sequence: TGTGCCAGCAGCTTAAACGGTTCCCCTACCTACGAGCAGTACTTC. Its protein is CASSLNGSPTYEQYF. Complete variable domain (other parts from reference TRBV11-2 and TRBJ2-7): EAGVAQSPRYKIIEKRQSVAFWCNPISGHATLYWYQQILGQGPKLLIQFQNNGVVDDSQLPKDRFSAERLKGVDSTLKIQPAKLEDSAVYLCASSLNGSPTYEQYFGPGTRLTVT.

This clonotype was counted many times. The chain couples TRBV29-1 to TRBJ2-1, with 10 nucleotides matching TRBD2. The CDR3 has 15 residues. The J segment lost 9 bases and the V segment lost 5 bases, leaving 13 bases of the junction unmatched. The germline V gene encodes CDR1 SQVTM and CDR2 ANQGSEA. CDR3 protein: CSVLGTSEHTSEQFF. DNA of the CDR3: TGCAGCGTTCTAGGGACTAGCGAACATACGAGTGAGCAGTTCTTC.

A few counts support this clonotype. This chain connects TRBV12-3 or TRBV12-4 to TRBJ2-2; D is ambiguous. This CDR3 is built from 15 residues. V was clipped by 4 bases and J by 5 bases, with 14 bases between them. In DNA, the CDR3 is TGTGCCAGCAGTTCGCGAGGCGGCGGAACCGGGGAGCTGTTTTTT. Its translation: CASSSRGGGTGELFF.

The V and J genes are TRBV5-1 and TRBJ1-3; D is possibly TRBD1 (5 bases). The CDR3 contains 16 residues. From germline, CDR1 is SGHRS and CDR2 YFSETQ. Trimming took off 5 bases at V and 0 bases at J, with 15 bases between the two ends. CDR3 residues: CASSGTPVSSGNTIYF. DNA for the CDR3: TGCGCCAGCAGTGGGACCCCGGTCTCCTCTGGAAACACCATATATTTT.

V is TRBV20-1 and J is TRBJ2-1; 8 positions match TRBD2. Germline V gene data show CDR1 as DFQATT and CDR2 as SNEGSKA (reference sequence). Trimming cost V 3 bases and J 0 bases; bases outside gene matches: 13. The CDR3 loop spans 18 amino acids. CDR3 in amino acids: CSASPTYGGGSSYNEQFF. CDR3 coding DNA: TGCAGTGCTAGTCCGACGTATGGCGGGGGGAGCTCCTACAATGAGCAGTTCTTC.

This clonotype was seen a few times. The CDR3 region is CASSWGSSNYGYTF. In nucleotides, the CDR3 is TGTGCCAGCAGCTGGGGTTCTTCTAACTATGGCTACACCTTC. The chain has TRBV5-6 and TRBJ1-2; no clear D. The V gene lost 3 bases and the J gene lost 0 bases, with 9 bases spanning the gap. In germline, CDR1 is SGHDT, CDR2 YYEEEE. The CDR3 spans 14 residues. The full variable domain, in which reference TRBV5-6 and TRBJ1-2 provide the parts outside the CDR3, is DAGVTQSPTHLIKTRGQQVTLRCSPKSGHDTVSWYQQALGQGPQFIFQYYEEEERQRGNFPDRFSGHQFPNYSSELNVNALLLGDSALYLCASSWGSSNYGYTFGSGTRLTVV.

This clonotype was picked up a small number of times. The chain combines TRBV7-2 with TRBJ1-4; no reliable D call. Germline lookup yields CDR1 SGHTA and CDR2 FQGNSA. The CDR3 loop spans 11 amino acids. The CDR3: CAESIGEKLFF. The CDR3 region has the DNA TGTGCAGAGAGTATTGGTGAAAAACTGTTTTTT.

The table lists this clonotype with a count of one. One end of the junction does not line up with germline, which may come from a read error. This rearrangement joins TRBV5-1 to TRBJ2-7; no firm D call. The CDR3 totals 13 residues. Looked up from germline, CDR1 is SGHRS and CDR2 is YFSETQ. The chain's CDR3 is CASSLRASYEPYF. CDR3 DNA sequence: TGCGCCAGCAGCTTGAGGGCCTCCTACGAGCCGTACTTC.

CDR3 coding DNA: TGTGCCAGCAGCCTGGGACCGTTATTCTCTGGAAACACCATATATTTT. It specifies CASSLGPLFSGNTIYF. V usage is TRBV7-2 and J usage is TRBJ1-3, with a possible D match to TRBD1 (5 bases). Germline V gene data show CDR1 as SGHTA and CDR2 as FQGNSA. The CDR3 extends over 16 amino acids. V was shortened by 5 bases and J by 0 bases, with 14 bases between the two germline ends.